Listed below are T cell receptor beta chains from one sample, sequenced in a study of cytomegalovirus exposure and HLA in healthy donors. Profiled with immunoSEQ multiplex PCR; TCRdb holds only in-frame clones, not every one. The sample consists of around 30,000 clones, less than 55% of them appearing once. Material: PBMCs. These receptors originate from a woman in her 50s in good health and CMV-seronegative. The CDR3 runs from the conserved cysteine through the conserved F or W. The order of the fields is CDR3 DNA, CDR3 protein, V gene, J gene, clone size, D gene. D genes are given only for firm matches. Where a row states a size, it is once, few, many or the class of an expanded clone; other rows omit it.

CDR3 DNA: TGTGCCAGCAGCCTAGGACAGGGCCCTCCCTCTGGGGCCAACGTCCTGACTTTC
CDR3 protein: CASSLGQGPPSGANVLTF
V gene: TRBV5-4
J gene: TRBJ2-6
clone size: few
D gene: TRBD1

CDR3 DNA: TGCGCCAGCAGTTATCTTCCAGGGGGGTACAAGAATGAGCAGTTCTTC
CDR3 protein: CASSYLPGGYKNEQFF
V gene: TRBV10-2
J gene: TRBJ2-1
clone size: NA
D gene: NA

CDR3 DNA: TGTGCCAGCAGGGCTACTAGCTCCGAACGGGCCGGGGAGCTGTTTTTT
CDR3 protein: CASRATSSERAGELFF
V gene: TRBV7-3
J gene: TRBJ2-2
clone size: NA
D gene: NA

CDR3 DNA: TGTGCCAGCAGCCAGGGGATGAACACCGGGGAGCTGTTTTTT
CDR3 protein: CASSQGMNTGELFF
V gene: TRBV6-1
J gene: TRBJ2-2
clone size: few
D gene: NA

CDR3 DNA: TGTGCCAGCAGCTCGGGGGGGGCCAGCTCAAGGTACACTGAAGCTTTCTTT
CDR3 protein: CASSSGGASSRYTEAFF
V gene: TRBV7-6
J gene: TRBJ1-1
clone size: few
D gene: NA

CDR3 DNA: TGTGCCAGCACCCTCGTCGGACAGGGGGTCTACGAGCAGTACTTC
CDR3 protein: CASTLVGQGVYEQYF
V gene: TRBV5-6
J gene: TRBJ2-7
clone size: NA
D gene: TRBD1

CDR3 DNA: TGTGCCAGCAGTAATACGGGACAGTCACGCGAGCAGTACTTC
CDR3 protein: CASSNTGQSREQYF
V gene: TRBV6-6
J gene: TRBJ2-7
clone size: NA
D gene: TRBD1

CDR3 DNA: TGTGCCAGCAGCTTAGAAGCCGGCGGGTCCTCCTACGAGCAGTACTTC
CDR3 protein: CASSLEAGGSSYEQYF
V gene: TRBV7-2
J gene: TRBJ2-7
clone size: NA
D gene: NA

CDR3 DNA: TGTGCCAGCAGCTCTATCGTGGGGGGATCGGCAGATACGCAGTATTTT
CDR3 protein: CASSSIVGGSADTQYF
V gene: TRBV11-3
J gene: TRBJ2-3
clone size: NA
D gene: NA

CDR3 DNA: TGTGCCAGCAGTTTAACAGAGCCAAACACCATATATTTT
CDR3 protein: CASSLTEPNTIYF
V gene: TRBV6-6
J gene: TRBJ1-3
clone size: NA
D gene: NA

CDR3 DNA: TGTGCCAGCATCCGGGGGGGGGCTAGCACAGATACGCAGTATTTT
CDR3 protein: CASIRGGASTDTQYF
V gene: TRBV5-6
J gene: TRBJ2-3
clone size: once
D gene: TRBD2

CDR3 DNA: TGTGCCAGCAGTGAACTAGCGGGGGCCTACAATGAGCAGTTCTTC
CDR3 protein: CASSELAGAYNEQFF
V gene: TRBV6-1
J gene: TRBJ2-1
clone size: few
D gene: TRBD2

CDR3 DNA: TGCGCCAGCAGTCCCAGCCGGACAGGGACCGGGGAGCTGTTTTTT
CDR3 protein: CASSPSRTGTGELFF
V gene: TRBV5-1
J gene: TRBJ2-2
clone size: NA
D gene: TRBD1

CDR3 DNA: TGTGCCAGCTCACCACTGGACAGGGCCGGCTCCTACGAGCAGTACTTC
CDR3 protein: CASSPLDRAGSYEQYF
V gene: TRBV18
J gene: TRBJ2-7
clone size: few
D gene: TRBD1

CDR3 DNA: TGTGCCAGCAGCGAGTGGGGAATGACAGGCAACCAAGAGACCCAGTACTTC
CDR3 protein: CASSEWGMTGNQETQYF
V gene: TRBV13
J gene: TRBJ2-5
clone size: few
D gene: NA

CDR3 DNA: TGTGCCACCAGCAGAGGCGCCAGCCAGACAGTAGCCAAAAACATTCAGTACTTC
CDR3 protein: CATSRGASQTVAKNIQYF
V gene: TRBV15
J gene: TRBJ2-4
clone size: NA
D gene: NA

CDR3 DNA: TGTGCCAGCAGCTTAGGGGGGGACGGCGCCTACGAGCAGTACTTC
CDR3 protein: CASSLGGDGAYEQYF
V gene: TRBV7-8
J gene: TRBJ2-7
clone size: few
D gene: NA

CDR3 DNA: TGTGCCAGTAGTATAGGAGGCGCTCCCTACGAGCAGTACTTC
CDR3 protein: CASSIGGAPYEQYF
V gene: TRBV19
J gene: TRBJ2-7
clone size: few
D gene: NA

CDR3 DNA: TGTGCCAGCAGATACTCAGGGGACACTGAAGCTTTCTTT
CDR3 protein: CASRYSGDTEAFF
V gene: TRBV2
J gene: TRBJ1-1
clone size: NA
D gene: NA

CDR3 DNA: TGTGCCAGCAGCCCAATGTCCAGCGGGACGACCGGGGAGCTGTTTTTT
CDR3 protein: CASSPMSSGTTGELFF
V gene: TRBV7-3
J gene: TRBJ2-2
clone size: few
D gene: TRBD2

CDR3 DNA: TGTGCCAGCAGTTACGGGACAGGGGGCCCGTCCACCTTC
CDR3 protein: CASSYGTGGPSTF
V gene: TRBV6-6
J gene: TRBJ1-2
clone size: NA
D gene: TRBD1

CDR3 DNA: TGTGCCAGCAGCCCGAGCGGGACAGGGACTAATTCACCCCTCCACTTT
CDR3 protein: CASSPSGTGTNSPLHF
V gene: TRBV9
J gene: TRBJ1-6
clone size: NA
D gene: TRBD1

CDR3 DNA: TGCGCCAGCAGTCAACCACCGACAGACCTCAAACGACTACTGTTTTTT
CDR3 protein: CASSQPPTDLKRLLFF
V gene: TRBV23-1
J gene: TRBJ1-4
clone size: once
D gene: NA

CDR3 DNA: TGTGCCAGCAGTCCACTTGGACAGGCAAGAGAGACCCAGTACTTC
CDR3 protein: CASSPLGQARETQYF
V gene: TRBV25-1
J gene: TRBJ2-5
clone size: NA
D gene: TRBD1

CDR3 DNA: TGTGCCAGCAGTTTCCCGGGGACAAAGATTAGCAATCAGCCCCAGCATTTT
CDR3 protein: CASSFPGTKISNQPQHF
V gene: TRBV28
J gene: TRBJ1-5
clone size: few
D gene: NA

CDR3 DNA: TGTGCCACCAGCAGAGAGACCGCGCAGGCCTATAATTCACCCCTCCACTTT
CDR3 protein: CATSRETAQAYNSPLHF
V gene: TRBV15
J gene: TRBJ1-6
clone size: NA
D gene: NA

CDR3 DNA: TGTGCCAACACCTTAACCCTCAACACCGGGGAGCTGTTTTTT
CDR3 protein: CANTLTLNTGELFF
V gene: TRBV2
J gene: TRBJ2-2
clone size: NA
D gene: NA

CDR3 DNA: TGTGCCAGCAGTCCCAGATCCGTGACATGGTACAATGAGCAGTTCTTC
CDR3 protein: CASSPRSVTWYNEQFF
V gene: TRBV28
J gene: TRBJ2-1
clone size: NA
D gene: NA

CDR3 DNA: TGTGCCAGCAGTTACAGCGGGGGGGCGGAGACCCAGTACTTC
CDR3 protein: CASSYSGGAETQYF
V gene: TRBV27
J gene: TRBJ2-5
clone size: NA
D gene: TRBD2

CDR3 DNA: TGTGCCAGCAGCTTCCAAGACAGGGGGGAAGCTTTCTTT
CDR3 protein: CASSFQDRGEAFF
V gene: TRBV5-6
J gene: TRBJ1-1
clone size: once
D gene: TRBD1